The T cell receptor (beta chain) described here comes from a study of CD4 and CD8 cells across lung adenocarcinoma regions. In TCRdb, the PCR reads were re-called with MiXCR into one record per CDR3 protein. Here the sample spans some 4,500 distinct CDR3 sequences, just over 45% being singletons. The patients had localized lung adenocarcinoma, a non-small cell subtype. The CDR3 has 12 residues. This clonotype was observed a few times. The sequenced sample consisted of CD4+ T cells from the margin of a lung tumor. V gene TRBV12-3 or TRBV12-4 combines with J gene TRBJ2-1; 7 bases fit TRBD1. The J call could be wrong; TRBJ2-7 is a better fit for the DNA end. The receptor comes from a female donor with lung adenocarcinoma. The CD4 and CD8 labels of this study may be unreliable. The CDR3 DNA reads TGTGCCAGCAGTTATAGGGGGCAAGAGCAGTACTTC. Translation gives CASSYRGQEQYF.